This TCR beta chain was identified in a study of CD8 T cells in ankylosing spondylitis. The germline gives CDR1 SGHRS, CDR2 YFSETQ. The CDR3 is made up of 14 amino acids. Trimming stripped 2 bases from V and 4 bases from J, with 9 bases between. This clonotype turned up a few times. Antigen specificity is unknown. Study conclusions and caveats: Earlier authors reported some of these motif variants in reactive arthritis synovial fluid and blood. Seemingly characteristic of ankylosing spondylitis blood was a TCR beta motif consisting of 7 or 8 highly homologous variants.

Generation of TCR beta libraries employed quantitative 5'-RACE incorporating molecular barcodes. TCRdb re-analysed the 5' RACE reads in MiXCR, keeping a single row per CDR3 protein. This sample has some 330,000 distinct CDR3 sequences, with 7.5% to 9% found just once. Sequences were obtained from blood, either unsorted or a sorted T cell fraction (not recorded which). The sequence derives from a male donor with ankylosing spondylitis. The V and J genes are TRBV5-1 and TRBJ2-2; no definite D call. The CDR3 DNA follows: TGCGCCAGCAGCTTTCAAGGGCCCACCGGGGAGCTGTTTTTT. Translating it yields CASSFQGPTGELFF.